One sample yielded the 27 T cell receptor beta chains listed below, sequenced in a study of CXCR3-negative and CXCR3-positive naive CD8 T cells. The study made its TRB cDNA libraries by 5' RACE, adding UMI labels. TCRdb re-called the 5' RACE reads and catalogs CDR3 proteins one per entry, DNA excluded. The sample includes around 140,000 distinct CDR3 sequences. The specimen was naive CXCR3- CD8+ T cells from blood. The subset was: CD45RO-CCR7+CD27+CD95- naive CD8+ T cells lacking CXCR3 (TNR3-). These receptors all come from a human donor in good health. Some clones in this sample may be carry-over from other donors' samples.

The chain is built from TRBV2 and TRBJ2-7; without DNA, the TCRdb call of TRBD1 cannot be checked. Germline V gene lookup returns CDR1 SNHLY and CDR2 FYNNEI. This CDR3 region has 12 residues. The CDR3 loop reads CATGTDAYEQYF.

The genes are TRBV27 and TRBJ2-7; TCRdb indicates TRBD1, and absent DNA this call remains unverified. The length of the CDR3 is 16 residues. Germline V lookup: CDR1 MNHEY, CDR2 SMNVEV (reference sequence). The CDR3 is CASSSSRQGASYEQYF.

V usage is TRBV7-2 and J usage is TRBJ2-1; TCRdb's assignment of TRBD2 cannot be checked, as there is no DNA. Germline CDR1 is SGHTA and CDR2 is FQGNSA. The CDR3 has 15 residues. The CDR3 loop is CASSLAASGNGEQFF.

The chain couples TRBV14 to TRBJ2-2. Per germline, CDR1 SGHDN and CDR2 FVKESK. The CDR3 length is 16 residues. CDR3 sequence reads: CASSQEVVFNTGELFF.

V usage is TRBV7-6 and J usage is TRBJ2-7; TCRdb returns TRBD2, unconfirmable since there is no DNA. CDR1 SGHVS and CDR2 FNYEAQ come from the germline V gene. The CDR3 is 16 amino acids. The CDR3 is CASSLGPGLVTYEQYF.

The chain couples TRBV5-5 to TRBJ2-1; lacking DNA, the TRBD2 call made by TCRdb goes unchecked. The germline V gene encodes CDR1 SGHKS and CDR2 YYEKEE (reference sequence). CDR3 length: 15 amino acids. This CDR3 reads CAGSLGLAGGPEQFF.

The rearrangement links TRBV7-8 to TRBJ2-7; TCRdb names TRBD1, which stays unverified in the absence of DNA. The CDR3 sequence is 15 residues long. The germline V gene encodes CDR1 SGHVS and CDR2 FQNEAQ. The CDR3 here is CASSSSHGTSLEQYF. Combining the CDR3 with reference TRBV7-8 and TRBJ2-7 gives the whole variable domain GAGVSQSPRYKVAKRGQDVALRCDPISGHVSLFWYQQALGQGPEFLTYFQNEAQLDKSGLPSDRFFAERPEGSVSTLKIQRTQQEDSAVYLCASSSSHGTSLEQYFGPGTRLTVT.

The chain is built from TRBV5-4 and TRBJ2-4; the TRBD1 assignment by TCRdb is unverifiable without DNA. CDR1 is SGHNT, CDR2 YYREEE, per germline (reference sequence). This CDR3 contains 15 residues. The CDR3 here is CASSEPGQGENIQYF.

This chain links TRBV7-3 with TRBJ2-1. Germline V CDR1 and CDR2: SGHTA, FQGTGA. This CDR3 is 13 amino acids long. The CDR3 loop is CASSGEVTNEQFF. Using reference TRBV7-3 and TRBJ2-1 for the parts outside the CDR3, the full variable domain is GAGVSQTPSNKVTEKGKYVELRCDPISGHTALYWYRQSLGQGPEFLIYFQGTGAADDSGLPNDRFFAVRPEGSVSTLKIQRTERGDSAVYLCASSGEVTNEQFFGPGTRLTVL.

This rearrangement joins TRBV7-3 to TRBJ1-1; there is no DNA to check the TCRdb D call of TRBD1. The CDR3 is 13 amino acids. The germline V gene encodes CDR1 SGHTA and CDR2 FQGTGA. CDR3 sequence: CASRSPGGTEAFF.

The chain is built from TRBV4-1 and TRBJ2-2; checking the TCRdb D call of TRBD1 is not possible without DNA. CDR1 is MGHRA and CDR2 is YSYEKL in the germline V gene. This CDR3 is built from 15 residues. The CDR3: CASSQGTGYTGELFF.

The chain carries TRBV5-5 and TRBJ2-2; there is no DNA to check the TCRdb D call of TRBD1. This CDR3 has 17 amino acids. The germline V gene encodes CDR1 SGHKS and CDR2 YYEKEE (reference sequence). The CDR3 region is CASSLYGTFVNTGELFF.

The chain employs TRBV29-1 and TRBJ1-3; TCRdb reports TRBD1, a call that lacks DNA to check it against. In germline, CDR1 is SQVTM, CDR2 ANQGSEA. The length of the CDR3 is 15 residues. The CDR3 sequence: CSVEVGHGLGNTIYF. Complete variable domain (other parts from reference TRBV29-1 and TRBJ1-3): SAVISQKPSRDICQRGTSLTIQCQVDSQVTMMFWYRQQPGQSLTLIATANQGSEATYESGFVIDKFPISRPNLTFSTLTVSNMSPEDSSIYLCSVEVGHGLGNTIYFGEGSWLTVV.

The J gene is TRBJ2-2, the V gene TRBV27. The CDR3 runs 13 residues. Germline V gene data show CDR1 as MNHEY and CDR2 as SMNVEV (reference sequence). The CDR3 spells CASSLTYTGELFF.

The rearrangement uses TRBV29-1 and TRBJ2-3; the D call of TRBD1 rests on TCRdb alone, since no DNA is present to check it. The germline gives CDR1 SQVTM, CDR2 ANQGSEA. This CDR3 region has 11 residues. CDR3 amino acids: CSVPRSDTQYF.

The chain carries TRBV14 and TRBJ2-5; absent DNA, TCRdb's TRBD1 call cannot be checked. CDR3 length: 17 amino acids. The germline V gene encodes CDR1 SGHDN and CDR2 FVKESK. The CDR3 region is CASSQERPVQKQETQYF.

The chain employs TRBV12-3 or TRBV12-4 and TRBJ1-1; the TRBD1 assignment by TCRdb is unverifiable without DNA. This CDR3 spans 15 amino acids. CDR3 in amino acids: CASSPPTGLNTEAFF.

The chain links TRBV7-6 to TRBJ2-7; TCRdb designates TRBD1, a call that cannot be tested without DNA. The CDR3 contains 14 residues. CDR1 and CDR2 (germline): SGHVS, FNYEAQ. Here the CDR3 reads CASSAGGGVGEQYF.

The V gene is TRBV11-2, the J gene TRBJ2-2; the D call from TCRdb, TRBD2, cannot be confirmed without DNA. The CDR3 loop spans 14 amino acids. From germline, CDR1 is SGHAT and CDR2 FQNNGV. CDR3 sequence: CASSFGLSPGELFF. Based on the CDR3 plus reference TRBV11-2 and TRBJ2-2, the full variable domain is EAGVAQSPRYKIIEKRQSVAFWCNPISGHATLYWYQQILGQGPKLLIQFQNNGVVDDSQLPKDRFSAERLKGVDSTLKIQPAKLEDSAVYLCASSFGLSPGELFFGEGSRLTVL.

The rearrangement uses TRBV29-1 and TRBJ2-7; TCRdb reports TRBD1, a call that lacks DNA to check it against. The CDR3 length is 12 residues. Germline CDR1 SQVTM, CDR2 ANQGSEA. The CDR3 sequence is CSYRDTSYEQYF.

The chain employs TRBV6-2 or TRBV6-3 and TRBJ1-5; TCRdb outputs TRBD1, but without DNA this stays unchecked. The CDR3 loop spans 15 amino acids. Per germline, CDR1 MNHEY and CDR2 SVGEGT. The CDR3 here is CASSLGAIPNQPQHF.

V and J are TRBV6-4 and TRBJ2-3; lacking DNA, the TRBD2 call made by TCRdb goes unchecked. CDR3 size: 15 residues. Germline loops: CDR1 MRHNA, CDR2 SNTAGT. The CDR3 protein is CASSSGEGGADTQYF.

The chain employs TRBV29-1 and TRBJ2-1; TCRdb gives TRBD2 as the D gene, but with no DNA this cannot be confirmed. The germline V gene encodes CDR1 SQVTM and CDR2 ANQGSEA. This CDR3 spans 12 amino acids. CDR3 sequence: CSERLADNEQFF.

The chain has TRBV28 and TRBJ2-7; TCRdb's D call, TRBD2, is unchecked because there is no DNA. This CDR3 is 19 amino acids long. The germline gives CDR1 MDHEN, CDR2 SYDVKM. This chain's CDR3 is CASSLAGPGNSGQWDEQYF.

The CDR3: CASSAPLAGSADTQYF. The chain is built from TRBV5-5 and TRBJ2-3; TCRdb's assignment of TRBD2 cannot be checked, as there is no DNA. This CDR3 has 16 amino acids. Germline V gene lookup returns CDR1 SGHKS and CDR2 YYEKEE (reference sequence).

V gene TRBV3-1 combines with J gene TRBJ2-7; TCRdb indicates TRBD1, and absent DNA this call remains unverified. Germline CDR1 and CDR2: LGHDT and YNNKEL (reference sequence). The CDR3 totals 14 residues. This CDR3 reads CASSPLDGGYEQYF.

The chain links TRBV20-1 to TRBJ1-2; as DNA is missing, the TRBD1 call by TCRdb cannot be tested. Per germline, CDR1 DFQATT and CDR2 SNEGSKA (reference sequence). This CDR3 contains 14 residues. This CDR3 is CSALNRGLDYGYTF.